This T cell receptor (beta chain) was found in a study of blood T cell repertoires in COVID-19. Study-wide context: Recovered status in Cohort 3 required two negative PCRs, clearance, or symptom resolution.

Between the trimmed V and J ends, which lost 2 bases and 0 bases, there was a span of 4 bases. Germline-derived CDR1 and CDR2 are WNHNN and SYGVQD (reference sequence). This CDR3 is 14 amino acids long. Sequencing used immunoSEQ multiplex PCR; TCRdb keeps in-frame clones, though not all of them. This sample carries some 330,000 clones, roughly 86% of them seen once, and the ten largest clones take 1.5% to 2%. The TCR comes from a middle-aged man in a cohort exposed to, infected with or recovered from COVID-19 (not recorded which). The chain couples TRBV10-1 to TRBJ2-2; D is unresolved. Sequenced sample: PBMCs or T cells enriched from blood (not recorded which). As DNA, the CDR3 is TGCGCCAGCAGTGAGACAACGAACACCGGGGAGCTGTTTTTT. It translates to CASSETTNTGELFF.